This T cell receptor beta chain was identified during a study of identifying expanded T cells in peripheral blood. General study points: Variance in clone template counts between approximately two-week samples significantly increased with total template count across all healthy donors.

The CDR3 loop spans 15 amino acids. V was pared by 3 bases and J by 4 bases, with 17 bases between. The germline V gene has CDR1 SGDLS and CDR2 YYNGEE. The assay was immunoSEQ multiplex PCR, and TCRdb's table has in-frame clones only and misses some. Of roughly 75,000 clones in the sample, roughly 88% were seen once. For this clone: As yet, its antigen is unknown.

Collection occurred without any documented infections or immune events in donors. The V gene is TRBV9, the J gene TRBJ2-7; D tentatively reads TRBD1 or TRBD2 (5 bases each). The material sequenced was blood. This TCR came from a person aged 18 to 69 in good health. CDR3 DNA: TGTGCCAGCAGCGCCCGGGGACGGCACATTTACGAGCAGTACTTC. It translates to CASSARGRHIYEQYF. Full variable domain (missing parts from reference TRBV9 and TRBJ2-7): DSGVTQTPKHLITATGQRVTLRCSPRSGDLSVYWYQQSLDQGLQFLIQYYNGEERAKGNILERFSAQQFPDLHSELNLSSLELGDSALYFCASSARGRHIYEQYFGPGTRLTVT.